This T cell receptor beta chain is from a study of long-term antiretroviral therapy in people with HIV. General study results and limits: Clones expanded before ART dominated the repertoire at all time points. Diversity went up after ART and still fell short of transplant donor controls.

In its sample, this clone was seen once. What it binds is not known. Germline CDR1 MNHEY, CDR2 SMNVEV (reference sequence). The CDR3 runs 19 residues. V was trimmed by 5 bases and J by 2 bases, leaving 25 bases between them. One or more pre-ART and two or more post-ART PBMC samples were available from each donor. With survey level as its setting, the immunoSEQ assay was v3.0. Sequencing targeted roughly 40,000-50,000 T-cell genomes per sample. Repertoires were generated with immunoSEQ multiplex PCR, while TCRdb's copy carries only in-frame clones and drops some. The table records around 18,000 clones, 80% to 90% of them present only once.

The chain joins TRBV27 to TRBJ1-5, with D possibly matching TRBD1 (5 bases). The sample consisted of unsorted PBMCs, taken 4.2 years after starting antiretroviral therapy. The clonotype comes from a man aged 50 or older with HIV. This CDR3 reads CASSRWVPGQTQGNQPQHF. CDR3 DNA: TGTGCCAGCAGTCGATGGGTTCCAGGGCAGACCCAGGGCAATCAGCCCCAGCATTTT.